This TCR beta chain appears in the sequencing data of a study of technical replicates of blood from a handful of donors. V lost 7 bases, J lost 3 bases, and 4 bases stayed unmatched. Germline V gene data show CDR1 as SGHAT and CDR2 as FQNNGV. This CDR3 comprises 14 residues. Profiled with immunoSEQ multiplex PCR; TCRdb holds only in-frame clones, not every one. The sample contains tens of thousands of clones, less than 97% of which appear only once. This receptor was obtained from a human donor in good health. Sequenced sample: T cells isolated from PBMCs. This chain uses TRBV11-2 with TRBJ2-3, with 10 bases lining up with TRBD1. DNA of the CDR3: TGTGCCAGCACCCGGGACAGGGGTACAGATACGCAGTATTTT. Translating it yields CASTRDRGTDTQYF. The entire variable domain, with the rest obtained from reference TRBV11-2 and TRBJ2-3, is as follows: EAGVAQSPRYKIIEKRQSVAFWCNPISGHATLYWYQQILGQGPKLLIQFQNNGVVDDSQLPKDRFSAERLKGVDSTLKIQPAKLEDSAVYLCASTRDRGTDTQYFGPGTRLTVL.